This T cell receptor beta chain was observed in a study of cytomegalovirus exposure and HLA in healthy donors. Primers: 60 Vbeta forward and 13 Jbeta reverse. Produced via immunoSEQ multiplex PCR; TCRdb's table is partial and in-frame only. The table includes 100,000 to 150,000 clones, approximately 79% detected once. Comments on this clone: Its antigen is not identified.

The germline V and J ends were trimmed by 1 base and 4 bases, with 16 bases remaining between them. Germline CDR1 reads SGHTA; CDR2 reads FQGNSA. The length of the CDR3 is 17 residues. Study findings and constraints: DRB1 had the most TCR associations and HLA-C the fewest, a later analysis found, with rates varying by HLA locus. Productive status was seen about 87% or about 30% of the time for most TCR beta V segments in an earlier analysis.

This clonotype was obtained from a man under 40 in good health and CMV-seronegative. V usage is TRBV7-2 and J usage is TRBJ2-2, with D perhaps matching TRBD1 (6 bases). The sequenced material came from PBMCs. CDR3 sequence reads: CASSLEVVRGTTGELFF. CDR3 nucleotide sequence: TGTGCCAGCAGCTTAGAGGTGGTCAGGGGCACCACCGGGGAGCTGTTTTTT.